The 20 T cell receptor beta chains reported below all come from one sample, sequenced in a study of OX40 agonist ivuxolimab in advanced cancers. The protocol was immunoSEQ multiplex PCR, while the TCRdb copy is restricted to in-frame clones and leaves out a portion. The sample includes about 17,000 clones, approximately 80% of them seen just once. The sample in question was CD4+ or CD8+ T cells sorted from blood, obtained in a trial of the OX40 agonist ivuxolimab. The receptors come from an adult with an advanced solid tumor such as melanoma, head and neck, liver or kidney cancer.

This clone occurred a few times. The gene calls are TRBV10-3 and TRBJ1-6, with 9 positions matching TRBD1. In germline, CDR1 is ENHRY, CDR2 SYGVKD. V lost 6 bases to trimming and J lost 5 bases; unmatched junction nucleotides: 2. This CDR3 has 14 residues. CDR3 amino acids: CAIRGQGDNSPLHF. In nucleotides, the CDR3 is TGTGCCATCAGGGGACAGGGAGATAATTCACCCCTCCACTTT.

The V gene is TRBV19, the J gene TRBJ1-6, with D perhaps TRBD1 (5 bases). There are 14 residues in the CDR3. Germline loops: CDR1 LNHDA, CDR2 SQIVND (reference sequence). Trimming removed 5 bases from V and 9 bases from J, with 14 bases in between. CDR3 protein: CASSLQGKSSPLHF. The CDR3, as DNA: TGTGCCAGTAGTCTCCAGGGCAAGTCTTCACCCCTCCACTTT.

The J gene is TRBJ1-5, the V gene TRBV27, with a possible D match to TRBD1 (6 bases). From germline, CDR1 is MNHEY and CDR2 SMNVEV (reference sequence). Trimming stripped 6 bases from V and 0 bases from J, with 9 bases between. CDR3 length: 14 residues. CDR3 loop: CASRLQGSNQPQHF. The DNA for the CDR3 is TGTGCCAGCAGACTACAGGGTAGCAATCAGCCCCAGCATTTT.

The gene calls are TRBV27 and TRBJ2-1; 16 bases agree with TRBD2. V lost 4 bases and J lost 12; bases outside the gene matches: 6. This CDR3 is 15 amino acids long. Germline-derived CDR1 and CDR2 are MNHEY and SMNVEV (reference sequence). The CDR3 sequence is CASSSGLAGGLGQFF. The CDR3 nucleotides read TGTGCCAGCAGTTCGGGACTAGCGGGGGGGCTAGGGCAGTTCTTC.

The CDR3 reads CASTFATGALREQYF. Written as DNA, the CDR3 is TGCGCCAGCACCTTTGCGACAGGGGCTTTGAGGGAGCAGTACTTC. V usage is TRBV4-1 and J usage is TRBJ2-7; TRBD1 agrees at 8 bases. Germline-derived CDR1 and CDR2 are MGHRA and YSYEKL. The CDR3 runs 15 residues. J lost 7 bases, V lost 7 bases, and 15 bases had no gene match.

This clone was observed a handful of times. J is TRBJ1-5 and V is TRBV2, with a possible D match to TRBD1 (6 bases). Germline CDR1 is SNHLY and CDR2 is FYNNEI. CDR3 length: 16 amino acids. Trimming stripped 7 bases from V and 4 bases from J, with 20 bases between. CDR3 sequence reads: CASTLGGPFNNQPQHF. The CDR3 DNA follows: TGTGCCAGCACCCTGGGGGGCCCCTTCAATAATCAGCCCCAGCATTTT.

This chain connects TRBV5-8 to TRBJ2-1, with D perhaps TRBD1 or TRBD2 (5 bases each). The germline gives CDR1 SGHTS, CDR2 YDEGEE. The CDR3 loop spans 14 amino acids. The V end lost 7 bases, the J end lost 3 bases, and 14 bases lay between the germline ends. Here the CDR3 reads CASPGRPNYNEQFF. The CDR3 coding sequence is TGTGCCAGCCCGGGACGCCCAAACTACAATGAGCAGTTCTTC.

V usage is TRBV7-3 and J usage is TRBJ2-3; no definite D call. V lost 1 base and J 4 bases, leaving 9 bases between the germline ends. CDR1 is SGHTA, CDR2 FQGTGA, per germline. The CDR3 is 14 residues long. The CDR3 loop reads CASSLSRPPDTQYF. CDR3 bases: TGTGCCAGCAGCTTAAGCAGACCTCCAGATACGCAGTATTTT.

The CDR3 DNA follows: TGTGCCAGCAGGTCCGGGACCTCCGTCGCAATTTCACCCCTCCACTTT. Amino acids: CASRSGTSVAISPLHF. J is TRBJ1-6 and V is TRBV5-6, with D perhaps matching TRBD1 (5 bases). The germline CDR1 and CDR2 sequences are SGHDT and YYEEEE. The CDR3 extends over 16 amino acids. V lost 5 bases and J lost 9, with 21 bases in between.

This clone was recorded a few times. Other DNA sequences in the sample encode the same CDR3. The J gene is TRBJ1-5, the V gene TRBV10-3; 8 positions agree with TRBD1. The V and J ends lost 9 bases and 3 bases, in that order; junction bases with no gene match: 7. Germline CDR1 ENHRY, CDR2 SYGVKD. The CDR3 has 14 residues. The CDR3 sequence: CAIGTGDSNQPQHF. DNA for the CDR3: TGTGCCATTGGGACAGGAGATTCCAATCAGCCCCAGCATTTT.

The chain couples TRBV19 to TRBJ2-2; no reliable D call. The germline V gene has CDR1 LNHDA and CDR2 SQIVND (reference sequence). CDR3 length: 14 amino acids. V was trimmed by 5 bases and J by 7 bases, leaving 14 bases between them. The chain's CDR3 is CASSPFVGHGELFF. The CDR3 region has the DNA TGTGCCAGTAGTCCCTTTGTAGGCCACGGGGAGCTGTTTTTT.

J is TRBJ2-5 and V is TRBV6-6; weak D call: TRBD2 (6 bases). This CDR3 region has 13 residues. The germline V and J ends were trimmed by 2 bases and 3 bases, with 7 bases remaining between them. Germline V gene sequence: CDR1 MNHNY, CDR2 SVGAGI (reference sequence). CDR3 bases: TGTGCCAGCAGTTACCGCGGGGAAGAGACCCAGTACTTC. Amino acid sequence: CASSYRGEETQYF.

CDR3 coding DNA: TGTGCCTGCAGTAGAGGGGGCGGCACAGATACGCAGTATTTT. Its translation: CACSRGGGTDTQYF. This chain uses TRBV30 with TRBJ2-3, with 7 bases that match TRBD1. This CDR3 comprises 14 residues. The ends lost 6 bases at V and 1 base at J; junction bases unmatched: 7. CDR1 GTSNPN and CDR2 SVGIG come from the germline V gene (reference sequence).

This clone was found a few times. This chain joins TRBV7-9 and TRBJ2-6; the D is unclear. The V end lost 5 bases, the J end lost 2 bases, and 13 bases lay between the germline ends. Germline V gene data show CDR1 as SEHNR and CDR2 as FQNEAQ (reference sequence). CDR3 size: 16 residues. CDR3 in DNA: TGTGCCAGCAGCCTCCCCGAGGCGCCTGGGGCCAACGTCCTGACTTTC. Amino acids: CASSLPEAPGANVLTF.

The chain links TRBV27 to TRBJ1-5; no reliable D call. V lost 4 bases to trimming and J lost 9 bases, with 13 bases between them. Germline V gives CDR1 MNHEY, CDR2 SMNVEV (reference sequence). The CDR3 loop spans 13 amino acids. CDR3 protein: CASSSQPYVPQHF. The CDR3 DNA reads TGTGCCAGCAGTTCCCAGCCCTACGTGCCCCAGCATTTT.

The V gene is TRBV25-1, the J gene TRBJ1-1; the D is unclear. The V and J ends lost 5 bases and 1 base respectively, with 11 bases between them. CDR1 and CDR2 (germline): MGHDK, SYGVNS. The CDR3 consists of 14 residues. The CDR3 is CASSSLAANTEAFF. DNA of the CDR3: TGTGCCAGCAGTTCCCTAGCAGCGAACACTGAAGCTTTCTTT.

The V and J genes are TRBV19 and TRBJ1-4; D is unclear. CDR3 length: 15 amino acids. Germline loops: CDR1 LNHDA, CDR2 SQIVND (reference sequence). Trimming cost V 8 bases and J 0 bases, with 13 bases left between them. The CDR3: CASSEASATNEKLFF. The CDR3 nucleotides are TGTGCCAGTTCCGAGGCATCCGCAACTAATGAAAAACTGTTTTTT. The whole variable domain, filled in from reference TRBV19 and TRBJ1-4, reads DGGITQSPKYLFRKEGQNVTLSCEQNLNHDAMYWYRQDPGQGLRLIYYSQIVNDFQKGDIAEGYSVSREKKESFPLTVTSAQKNPTAFYLCASSEASATNEKLFFGSGTQLSVL.

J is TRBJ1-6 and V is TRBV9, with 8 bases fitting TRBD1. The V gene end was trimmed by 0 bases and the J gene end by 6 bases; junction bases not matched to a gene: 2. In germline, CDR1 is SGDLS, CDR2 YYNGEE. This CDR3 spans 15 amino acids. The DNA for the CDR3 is TGTGCCAGCAGCGTAGTAGACAGGGGTAATTCACCCCTCCACTTT. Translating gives CASSVVDRGNSPLHF.

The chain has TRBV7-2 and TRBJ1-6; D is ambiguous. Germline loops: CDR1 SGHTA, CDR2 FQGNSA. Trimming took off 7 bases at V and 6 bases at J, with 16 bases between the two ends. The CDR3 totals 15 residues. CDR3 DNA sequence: TGTGCCAGCACTCTAACTGCGCCGGGTAATTCACCCCTCCACTTT. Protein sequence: CASTLTAPGNSPLHF.

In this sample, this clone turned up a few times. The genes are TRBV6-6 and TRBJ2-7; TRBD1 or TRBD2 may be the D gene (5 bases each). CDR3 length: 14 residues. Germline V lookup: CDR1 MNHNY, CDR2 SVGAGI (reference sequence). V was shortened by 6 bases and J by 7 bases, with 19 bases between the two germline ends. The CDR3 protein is CASRYTGTDNEQYF. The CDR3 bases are TGTGCCAGCAGGTACACTGGGACCGATAATGAGCAGTACTTC.